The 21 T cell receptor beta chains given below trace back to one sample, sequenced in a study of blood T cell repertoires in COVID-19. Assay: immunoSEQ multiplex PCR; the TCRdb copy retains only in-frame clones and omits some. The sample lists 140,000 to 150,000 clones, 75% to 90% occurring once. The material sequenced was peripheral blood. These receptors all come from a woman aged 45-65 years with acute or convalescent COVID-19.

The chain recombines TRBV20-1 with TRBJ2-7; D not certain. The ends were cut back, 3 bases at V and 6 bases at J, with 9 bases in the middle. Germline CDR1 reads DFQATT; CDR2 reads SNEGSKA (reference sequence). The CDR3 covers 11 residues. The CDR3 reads CSASSNREQYF. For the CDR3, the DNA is TGCAGTGCTAGCAGTAATCGCGAGCAGTACTTC.

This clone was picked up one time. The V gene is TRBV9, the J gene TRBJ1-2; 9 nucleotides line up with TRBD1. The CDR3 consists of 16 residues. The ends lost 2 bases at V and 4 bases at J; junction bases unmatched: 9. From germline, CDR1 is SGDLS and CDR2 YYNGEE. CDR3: CASSVGQGRGLYGYTF. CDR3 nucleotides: TGTGCCAGCAGCGTCGGACAGGGGAGAGGGCTCTATGGCTACACCTTC.

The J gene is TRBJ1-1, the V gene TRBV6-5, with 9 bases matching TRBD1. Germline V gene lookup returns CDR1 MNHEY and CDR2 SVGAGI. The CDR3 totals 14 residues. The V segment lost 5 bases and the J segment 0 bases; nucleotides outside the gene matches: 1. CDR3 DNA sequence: TGTGCCAGCAGTCGGGACAGGGTGAACACTGAAGCTTTCTTT. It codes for CASSRDRVNTEAFF.

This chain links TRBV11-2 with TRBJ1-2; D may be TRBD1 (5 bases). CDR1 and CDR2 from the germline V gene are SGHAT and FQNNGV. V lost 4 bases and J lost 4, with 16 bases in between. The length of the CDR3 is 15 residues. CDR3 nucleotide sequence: TGTGCCAGCAGCTATTTTTTGGGGACTCTCTATGGCTACACCTTC. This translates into CASSYFLGTLYGYTF.

In nucleotides, the CDR3 is TGTGCCATCAGTGAGTCACTGGAGAGCTCCTACAATGAGCAGTTCTTC. It is translated as CAISESLESSYNEQFF. The chain has TRBV10-3 and TRBJ2-1; D is unresolved. Germline V gene lookup returns CDR1 ENHRY and CDR2 SYGVKD. This CDR3 spans 16 amino acids. The V and J ends lost 0 bases and 0 bases respectively, with 9 bases between them.

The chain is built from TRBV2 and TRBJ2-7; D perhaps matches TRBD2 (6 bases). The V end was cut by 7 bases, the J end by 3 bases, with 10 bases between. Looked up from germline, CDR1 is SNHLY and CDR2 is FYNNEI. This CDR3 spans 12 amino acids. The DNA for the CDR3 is TGTGCCAGCATTCCGGAGGGCTACGAGCAGTACTTC. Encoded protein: CASIPEGYEQYF.

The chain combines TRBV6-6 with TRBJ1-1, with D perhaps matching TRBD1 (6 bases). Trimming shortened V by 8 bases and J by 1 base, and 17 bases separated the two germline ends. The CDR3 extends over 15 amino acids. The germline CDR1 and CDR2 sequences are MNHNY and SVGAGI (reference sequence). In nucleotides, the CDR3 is TGTGCCAGCGATCAGGCTAGGACAGCGAACACTGAAGCTTTCTTT. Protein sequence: CASDQARTANTEAFF.

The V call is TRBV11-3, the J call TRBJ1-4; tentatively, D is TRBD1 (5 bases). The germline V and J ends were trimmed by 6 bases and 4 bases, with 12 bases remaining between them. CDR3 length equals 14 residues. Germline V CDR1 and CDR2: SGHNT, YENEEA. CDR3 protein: CASRPGLYNEKLFF. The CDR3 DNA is TGTGCCAGCAGACCGGGACTGTATAATGAAAAACTGTTTTTT.

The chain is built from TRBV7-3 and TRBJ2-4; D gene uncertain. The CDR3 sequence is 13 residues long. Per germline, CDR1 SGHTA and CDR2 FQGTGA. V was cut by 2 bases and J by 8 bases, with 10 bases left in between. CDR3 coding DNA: TGTGCCAGCAGCTTATCAGGTCAGGACATTCAGTACTTC. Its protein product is CASSLSGQDIQYF.

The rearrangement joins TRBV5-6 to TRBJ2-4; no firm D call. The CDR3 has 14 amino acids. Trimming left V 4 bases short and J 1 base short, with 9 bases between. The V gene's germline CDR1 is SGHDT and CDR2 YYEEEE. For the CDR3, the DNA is TGTGCCAGCAGCCCAGGTGGGGCCAAAAACATTCAGTACTTC. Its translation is CASSPGGAKNIQYF.

The DNA for the CDR3 is TGTGCCAGCAGTTTCACAGGGGGCTATCAGCCCCAGCATTTT. The encoded protein is CASSFTGGYQPQHF. This chain uses TRBV27 with TRBJ1-5; TRBD1 matches 9 bases. The CDR3 covers 14 residues. Germline trimming cut 3 bases from V and 5 bases from J; bases unmatched to any gene: 2. The germline V gene has CDR1 MNHEY and CDR2 SMNVEV (reference sequence).

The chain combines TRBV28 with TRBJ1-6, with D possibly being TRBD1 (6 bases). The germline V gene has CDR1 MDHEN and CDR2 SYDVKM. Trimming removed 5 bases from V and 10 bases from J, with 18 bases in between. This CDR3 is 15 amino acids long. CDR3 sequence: CASSPRGGSESPLHF. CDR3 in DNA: TGTGCCAGCAGTCCAAGGGGGGGATCGGAATCACCCCTCCACTTT.

The CDR3 reads CASSLSETQYF. Here the CDR3 DNA reads TGTGCCAGTAGCCTCTCAGAGACCCAGTACTTC. This chain connects TRBV19 to TRBJ2-5; no firm D call. CDR3 length equals 11 residues. V was trimmed by 6 bases and J by 4 bases, leaving 6 bases between them. Germline V gives CDR1 LNHDA, CDR2 SQIVND (reference sequence).

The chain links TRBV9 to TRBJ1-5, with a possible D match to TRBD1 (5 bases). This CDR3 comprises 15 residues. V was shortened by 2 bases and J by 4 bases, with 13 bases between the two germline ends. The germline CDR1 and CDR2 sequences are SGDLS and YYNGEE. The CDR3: CASSVGTGLNQPQHF. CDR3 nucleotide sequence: TGTGCCAGCAGCGTTGGGACGGGACTAAATCAGCCCCAGCATTTT.

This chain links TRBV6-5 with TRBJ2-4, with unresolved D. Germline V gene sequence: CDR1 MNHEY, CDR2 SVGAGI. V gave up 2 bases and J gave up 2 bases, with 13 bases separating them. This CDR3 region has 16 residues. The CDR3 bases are TGTGCCAGCAGTTACGGCGGCGGCACGTCCAAAAACATTCAGTACTTC. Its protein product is CASSYGGGTSKNIQYF.

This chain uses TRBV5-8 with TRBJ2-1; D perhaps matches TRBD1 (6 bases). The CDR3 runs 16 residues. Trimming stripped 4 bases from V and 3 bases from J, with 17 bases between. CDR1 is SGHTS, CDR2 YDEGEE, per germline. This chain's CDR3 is CASSALQGRLYNEQFF. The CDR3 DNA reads TGTGCCAGCAGCGCCTTACAGGGACGGCTCTACAATGAGCAGTTCTTC. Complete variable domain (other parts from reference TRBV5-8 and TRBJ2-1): EAGVTQSPTHLIKTRGQQATLRCSPISGHTSVYWYQQALGLGLQFLLWYDEGEERNRGNFPPRFSGRQFPNYSSELNVNALELEDSALYLCASSALQGRLYNEQFFGPGTRLTVL.

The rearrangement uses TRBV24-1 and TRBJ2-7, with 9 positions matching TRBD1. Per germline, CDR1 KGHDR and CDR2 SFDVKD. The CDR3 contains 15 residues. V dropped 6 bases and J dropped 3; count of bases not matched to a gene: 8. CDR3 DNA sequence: TGTGCCACCAGTTCCTCCGGGACAGGGATCTACGAGCAGTACTTC. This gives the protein CATSSSGTGIYEQYF.

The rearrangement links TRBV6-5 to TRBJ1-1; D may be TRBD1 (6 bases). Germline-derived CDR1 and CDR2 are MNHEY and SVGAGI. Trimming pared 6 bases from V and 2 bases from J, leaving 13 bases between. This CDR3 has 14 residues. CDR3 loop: CASRLDSTNTEAFF. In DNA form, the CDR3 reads TGTGCCAGCAGATTGGACAGTACTAACACTGAAGCTTTCTTT.

CDR3 amino acids: CSVTWGGNQPQHF. In DNA form, the CDR3 reads TGCAGCGTTACTTGGGGAGGCAATCAGCCCCAGCATTTT. The chain links TRBV29-1 to TRBJ1-5, with D hard to call. V dropped 5 bases and J dropped 2 bases, with 10 bases sitting between them. Germline values: CDR1 SQVTM, CDR2 ANQGSEA. The CDR3 totals 13 residues.

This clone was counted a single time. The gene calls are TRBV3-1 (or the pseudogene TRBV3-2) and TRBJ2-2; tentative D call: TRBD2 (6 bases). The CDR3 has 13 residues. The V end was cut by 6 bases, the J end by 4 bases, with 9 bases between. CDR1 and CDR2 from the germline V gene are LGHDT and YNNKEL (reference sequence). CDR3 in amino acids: CASSVGGTGELFF. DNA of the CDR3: TGTGCCAGCAGTGTCGGGGGCACCGGGGAGCTGTTTTTT.

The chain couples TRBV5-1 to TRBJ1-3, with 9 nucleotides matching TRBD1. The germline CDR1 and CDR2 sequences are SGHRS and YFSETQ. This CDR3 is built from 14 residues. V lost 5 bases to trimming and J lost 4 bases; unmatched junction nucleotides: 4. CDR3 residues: CASRPGQGGNTIYF. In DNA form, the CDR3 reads TGCGCCAGCAGGCCGGGACAGGGAGGAAACACCATATATTTT.